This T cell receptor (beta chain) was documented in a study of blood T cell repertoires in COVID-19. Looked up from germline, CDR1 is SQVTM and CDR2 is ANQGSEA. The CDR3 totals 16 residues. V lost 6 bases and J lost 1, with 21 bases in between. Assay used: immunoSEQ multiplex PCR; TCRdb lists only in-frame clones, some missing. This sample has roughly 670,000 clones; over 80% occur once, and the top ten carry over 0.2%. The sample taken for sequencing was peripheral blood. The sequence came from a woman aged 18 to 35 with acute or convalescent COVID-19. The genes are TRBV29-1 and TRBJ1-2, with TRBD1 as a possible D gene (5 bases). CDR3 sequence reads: CSVLPRVAHINYGYTF. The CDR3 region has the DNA TGCAGCGTCCTTCCCAGGGTGGCGCACATTAACTATGGCTACACCTTC.